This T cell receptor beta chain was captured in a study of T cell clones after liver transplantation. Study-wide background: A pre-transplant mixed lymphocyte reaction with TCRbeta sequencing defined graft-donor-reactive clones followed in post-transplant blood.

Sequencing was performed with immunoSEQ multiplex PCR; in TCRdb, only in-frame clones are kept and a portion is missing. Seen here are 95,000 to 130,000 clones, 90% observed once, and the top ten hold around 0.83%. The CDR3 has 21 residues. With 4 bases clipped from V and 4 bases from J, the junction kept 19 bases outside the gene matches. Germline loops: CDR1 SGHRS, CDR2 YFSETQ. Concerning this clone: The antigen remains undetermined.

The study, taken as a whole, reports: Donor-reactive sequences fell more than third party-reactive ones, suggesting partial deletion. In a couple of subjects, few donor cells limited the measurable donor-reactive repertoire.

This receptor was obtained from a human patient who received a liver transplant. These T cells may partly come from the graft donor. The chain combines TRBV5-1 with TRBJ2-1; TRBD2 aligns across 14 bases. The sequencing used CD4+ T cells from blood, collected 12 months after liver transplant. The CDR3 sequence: CASSGRGLAGGPRNPYNEQFF. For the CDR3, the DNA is TGCGCCAGCAGCGGACGAGGACTAGCGGGAGGCCCAAGGAATCCATACAATGAGCAGTTCTTC.